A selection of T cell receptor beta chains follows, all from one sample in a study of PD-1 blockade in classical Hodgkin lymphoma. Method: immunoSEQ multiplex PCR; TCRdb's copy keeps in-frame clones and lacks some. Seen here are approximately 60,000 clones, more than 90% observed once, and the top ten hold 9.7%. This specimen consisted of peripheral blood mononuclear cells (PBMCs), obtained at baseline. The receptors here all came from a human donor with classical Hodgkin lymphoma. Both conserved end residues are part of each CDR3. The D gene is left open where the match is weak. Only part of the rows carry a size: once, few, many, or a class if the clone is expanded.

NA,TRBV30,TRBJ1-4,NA,TGTGCCTGGAGCTCTGACAGTTACCTATCCCGGGCCGAAAAACTGTTTTTT,CAWSSDSYLSRAEKLFF
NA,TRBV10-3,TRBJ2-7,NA,TGTGCCATCAGTGAGTCTGGAACTCAGTACGAGCAGTACTTC,CAISESGTQYEQYF
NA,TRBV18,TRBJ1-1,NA,TGTGCCAGCTCACGGGACATTAACACTGAAGCTTTCTTT,CASSRDINTEAFF
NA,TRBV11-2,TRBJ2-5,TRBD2,TGTGCCAGCAGTCGAACTAGCGGCGGCCAAGAGACCCAGTACTTC,CASSRTSGGQETQYF
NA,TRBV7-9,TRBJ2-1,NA,TGTGCCAGCAGCCCACACCCCCTAGCGTCCTCCTACAATGAGCAGTTCTTC,CASSPHPLASSYNEQFF
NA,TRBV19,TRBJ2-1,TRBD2,TGTGCCAGTAGTATTCCTATAAGCGGGAGAAATGAGCAGTTCTTC,CASSIPISGRNEQFF
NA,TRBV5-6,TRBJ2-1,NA,TGTGCCAGCAGCTTGGCCGACACTCCCTACAATGAGCAGTTCTTC,CASSLADTPYNEQFF
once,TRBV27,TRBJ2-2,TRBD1,TGTGCCAGCAGTTTGACAGGGGGTTCGTACACCGGGGAGCTGTTTTTT,CASSLTGGSYTGELFF
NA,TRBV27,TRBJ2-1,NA,TGTGCCAGCAGTTTCCACAACTACAATGAGCAGTTCTTC,CASSFHNYNEQFF
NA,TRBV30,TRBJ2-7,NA,TGTGCCTGGAGGGAGGGGGGCCGAAGAGGCCTCTACGAGCAGTACTTC,CAWREGGRRGLYEQYF
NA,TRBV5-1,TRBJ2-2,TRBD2,TGCGCCAGCAGCTTCTCGGCGGGGGGGCCAGGGGAGCTGTTTTTT,CASSFSAGGPGELFF
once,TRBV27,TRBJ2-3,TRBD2,TGTGCCAGCAGTCCGCTAGCGGGGGGAGGCACAGATACGCAGTATTTT,CASSPLAGGGTDTQYF
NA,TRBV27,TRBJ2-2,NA,TGTGCCAGCAGAAATATCGGGGGCCTAACCGGGGAGCTGTTTTTT,CASRNIGGLTGELFF
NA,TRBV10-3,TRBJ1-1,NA,TGTGCCATCAGTGAAACAGGGAACACTGAAGCTTTCTTT,CAISETGNTEAFF
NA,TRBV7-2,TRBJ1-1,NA,TGTGCCAGCAGCTTAGCAACTGAAGCTTTCTTT,CASSLATEAFF
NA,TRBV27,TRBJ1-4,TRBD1,TGTGCCAGCAGCCCGAGGGGGCGCACGGTAAAACTGTTTTTT,CASSPRGRTVKLFF
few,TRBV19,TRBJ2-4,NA,TGTGCCAGTAGTATAGGGACATCGCGGGAAAACATTCAGTACTTC,CASSIGTSRENIQYF
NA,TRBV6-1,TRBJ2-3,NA,TGTGCCAGCATGGAACTCACAGATACGCAGTATTTT,CASMELTDTQYF
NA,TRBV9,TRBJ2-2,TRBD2,TGTGCCAGCAGCGCTCGACTAGCGGGGGGCCCCCGGACCGGGGAGCTGTTTTTT,CASSARLAGGPRTGELFF
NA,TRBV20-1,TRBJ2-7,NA,TGCAGCAAGTCTGGCCCCTACGAGCAGTACTTC,CSKSGPYEQYF
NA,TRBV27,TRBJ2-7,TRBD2,TGTGCCAGCAGTCCCCTGGGACTAGCGGGAGCAGAGCAGTACTTC,CASSPLGLAGAEQYF
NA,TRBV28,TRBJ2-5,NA,TGTGCCAGCAGTTTATGGGGGTTGGAGACCCAGTACTTC,CASSLWGLETQYF
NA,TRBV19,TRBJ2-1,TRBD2,TGTGCCAGTAGTCCAGGACTAGCAGGGCAGTTCTTC,CASSPGLAGQFF
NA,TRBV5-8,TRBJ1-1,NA,TGTGCCAGCAGCATCGAACCCGGACAGGAAGCTTTCTTT,CASSIEPGQEAFF
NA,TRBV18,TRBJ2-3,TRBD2,TGTGCCAGCTCACCTCCTAGCGGGAGCACAGATACGCAGTATTTT,CASSPPSGSTDTQYF
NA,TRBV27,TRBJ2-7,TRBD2,TGTGCCAGCACTTTGGGGACTAGCTTATACGAGCAGTACTTC,CASTLGTSLYEQYF
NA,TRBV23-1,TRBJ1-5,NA,TGCGCCAGCAGTCAACGGGACAGCAATCAGCCCCAGCATTTT,CASSQRDSNQPQHF
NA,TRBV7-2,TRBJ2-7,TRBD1,TGTGCCAGCAGCACCTCCGGGACAGTCTCCTACGAGCAGTACTTC,CASSTSGTVSYEQYF
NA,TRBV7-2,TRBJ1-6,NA,TGTGCCAGCAGCATGGGGAATCCGGATAATTCACCCCTCCACTTT,CASSMGNPDNSPLHF
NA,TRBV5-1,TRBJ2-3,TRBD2,TGCGCCAGCAGCTTGTCTCCTAGCGGAAACACAGATACGCAGTATTTT,CASSLSPSGNTDTQYF
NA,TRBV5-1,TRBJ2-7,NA,TGCGCCAGCAGCTTTACAGGGGAGGTCGACGAGCAGTACTTC,CASSFTGEVDEQYF
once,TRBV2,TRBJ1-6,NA,TGTGCCAGCAGAGCAGACTCCTCCTATAATTCACCCCTCCACTTT,CASRADSSYNSPLHF
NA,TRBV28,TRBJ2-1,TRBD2,TGTGCCAGCAGTTTGGCTAGCGGGGGGGCCTACAATGAGCAGTTCTTC,CASSLASGGAYNEQFF
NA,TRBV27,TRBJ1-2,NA,TGTGCCAGCAGTTGGGGAGGAGGGAACAACTATGGCTACACCTTC,CASSWGGGNNYGYTF
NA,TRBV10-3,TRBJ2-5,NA,TGTGCCATCGGACGACCGGAGGAGACCCAGTACTTC,CAIGRPEETQYF
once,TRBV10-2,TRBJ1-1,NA,TGCGCCAGCAGCAAAACAGGGTTCGCTGAAGCTTTCTTT,CASSKTGFAEAFF
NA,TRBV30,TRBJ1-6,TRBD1,TGTGCCTGGAGCATGGGACAGGGTTTTGGTTCACCCCTCCACTTT,CAWSMGQGFGSPLHF
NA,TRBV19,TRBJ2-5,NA,TGTGCCAGTAGTATAGGAGGGGAGACCCAGTACTTC,CASSIGGETQYF
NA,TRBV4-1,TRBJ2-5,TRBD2,TGCGCCAGCAGCCAAGTCGGGCGGGGGGGCGCGGAGACCCAGTACTTC,CASSQVGRGGAETQYF
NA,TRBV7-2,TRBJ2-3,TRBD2,TGTGCCAGCAGCTCGTTGGGACTAGCGGGGGGAAGGGTGGATACGCAGTATTTT,CASSSLGLAGGRVDTQYF
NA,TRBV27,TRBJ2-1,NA,TGTGCCAGCCGTACTTCCCCTGGGAATGAGCAGTTCTTC,CASRTSPGNEQFF
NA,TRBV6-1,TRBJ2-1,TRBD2,TGTGCCAGCAGTGACGGGGAGGGCAATTACAATGAGCAGTTCTTC,CASSDGEGNYNEQFF
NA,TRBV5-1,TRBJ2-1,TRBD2,TGCGCCAGCAGCTTGGGGACTAGTGGGTCCCCAGTCGCCGATGAGCAGTTCTTC,CASSLGTSGSPVADEQFF
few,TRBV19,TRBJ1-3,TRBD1,TGTGCCAGTAGTGTGGACAGGGTCGGAAACACCATATATTTT,CASSVDRVGNTIYF
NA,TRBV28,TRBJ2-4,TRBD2,TGTGCCAGCAGCGCCGGAGGACTAGGGAAAAACATTCAGTACTTC,CASSAGGLGKNIQYF
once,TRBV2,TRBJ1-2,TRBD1,TGTGCCAGCACTCGGGACAGCGGAACGGTCTATGGCTACACCTTC,CASTRDSGTVYGYTF
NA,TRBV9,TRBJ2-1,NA,TGTGCCAGCAGCGTAGGGCCAGCCCAATACAATGAGCAGTTCTTC,CASSVGPAQYNEQFF
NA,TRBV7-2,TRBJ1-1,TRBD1,TGTGCCAGCAGCTCCGACAGGGGCCATAGCACTGAAGCTTTCTTT,CASSSDRGHSTEAFF
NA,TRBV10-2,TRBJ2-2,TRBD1,TGCGCCAGCAGTGAGTTTCCCCGGGACAGAAACATCGGGGAGCTGTTTTTT,CASSEFPRDRNIGELFF
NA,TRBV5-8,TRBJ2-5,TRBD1,TGTGCCAGCAGCCACGGACAGGGGGCAGAGACCCAGTACTTC,CASSHGQGAETQYF
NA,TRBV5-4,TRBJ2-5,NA,TGTGCCAGCACTCGACCCGACGGCCAAGAGACCCAGTACTTC,CASTRPDGQETQYF
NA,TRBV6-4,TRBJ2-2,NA,TGTGCCAGCAGCCTCCTTCTAGGGAGCGGGGAGCTGTTTTTT,CASSLLLGSGELFF
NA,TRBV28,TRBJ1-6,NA,TGTGCCAGCAGGAAACAGGGTGCCTATAATTCACCCCTCCACTTT,CASRKQGAYNSPLHF
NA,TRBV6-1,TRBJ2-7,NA,TGTGCCAGCAGTGAAACGCAGGGCTCCTACGAGCAGTACTTC,CASSETQGSYEQYF
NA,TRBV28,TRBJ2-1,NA,TGTGCCAGCAGTTTATTGGGATACAATGAGCAGTTCTTC,CASSLLGYNEQFF